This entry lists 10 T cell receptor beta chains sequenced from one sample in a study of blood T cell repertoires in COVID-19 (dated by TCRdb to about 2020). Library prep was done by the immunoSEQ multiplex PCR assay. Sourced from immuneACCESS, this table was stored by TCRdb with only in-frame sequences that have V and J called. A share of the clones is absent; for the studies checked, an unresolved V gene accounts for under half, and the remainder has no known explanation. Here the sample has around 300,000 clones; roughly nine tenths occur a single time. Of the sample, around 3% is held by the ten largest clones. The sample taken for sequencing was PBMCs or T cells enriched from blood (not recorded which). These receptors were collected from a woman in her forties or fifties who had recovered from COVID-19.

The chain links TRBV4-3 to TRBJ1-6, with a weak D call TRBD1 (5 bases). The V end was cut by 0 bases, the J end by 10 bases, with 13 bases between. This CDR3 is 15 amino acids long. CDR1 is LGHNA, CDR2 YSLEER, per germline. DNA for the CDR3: TGCGCCAGCAGCCAAGAAGGGGAGGGTTGGTCACCCCTCCACTTT. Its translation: CASSQEGEGWSPLHF.

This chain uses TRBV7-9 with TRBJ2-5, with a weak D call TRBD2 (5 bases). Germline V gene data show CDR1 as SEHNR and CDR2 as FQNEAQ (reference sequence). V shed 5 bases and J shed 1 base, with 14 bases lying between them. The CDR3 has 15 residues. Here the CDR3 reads CASSDERTPQETQYF. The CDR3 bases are TGTGCCAGCAGCGACGAGCGGACCCCCCAAGAGACCCAGTACTTC.

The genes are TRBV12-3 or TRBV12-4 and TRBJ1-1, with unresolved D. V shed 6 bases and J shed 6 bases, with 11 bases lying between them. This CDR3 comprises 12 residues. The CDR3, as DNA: TGTGCCAGCAGACGACAATCCGCTGAAGCTTTCTTT. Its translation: CASRRQSAEAFF.

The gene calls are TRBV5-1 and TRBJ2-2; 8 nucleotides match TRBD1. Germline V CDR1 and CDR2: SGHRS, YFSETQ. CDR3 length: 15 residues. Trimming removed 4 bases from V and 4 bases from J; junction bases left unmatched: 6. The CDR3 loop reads CASSPNRGFTGELFF. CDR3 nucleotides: TGCGCCAGCAGCCCAAACAGGGGGTTCACCGGGGAGCTGTTTTTT. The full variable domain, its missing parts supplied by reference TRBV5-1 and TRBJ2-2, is KAGVTQTPRYLIKTRGQQVTLSCSPISGHRSVSWYQQTPGQGLQFLFEYFSETQRNKGNFPGRFSGRQFSNSRSEMNVSTLELGDSALYLCASSPNRGFTGELFFGEGSRLTVL.

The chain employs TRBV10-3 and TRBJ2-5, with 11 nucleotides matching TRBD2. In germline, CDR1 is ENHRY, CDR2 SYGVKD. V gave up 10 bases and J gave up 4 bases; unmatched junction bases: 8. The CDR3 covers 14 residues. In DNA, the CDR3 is TGTGCCACCCTTCCCGGGACTAGCGGAGAGACCCAGTACTTC. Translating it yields CATLPGTSGETQYF.

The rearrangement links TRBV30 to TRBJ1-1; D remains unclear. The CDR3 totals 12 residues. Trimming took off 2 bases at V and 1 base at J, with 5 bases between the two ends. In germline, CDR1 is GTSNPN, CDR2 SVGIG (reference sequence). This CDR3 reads CAWSSGNTEAFF. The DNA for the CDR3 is TGTGCCTGGAGTAGCGGGAACACTGAAGCTTTCTTT. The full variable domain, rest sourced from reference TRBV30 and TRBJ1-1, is SQTIHQWPATLVQPVGSPLSLECTVEGTSNPNLYWYRQAAGRGLQLLFYSVGIGQISSEVPQNLSASRPQDRQFILSSKKLLLSDSGFYLCAWSSGNTEAFFGQGTRLTVV.

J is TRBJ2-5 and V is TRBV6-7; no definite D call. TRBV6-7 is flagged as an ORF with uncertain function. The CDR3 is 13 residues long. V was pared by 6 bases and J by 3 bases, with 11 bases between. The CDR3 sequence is CASRERSKETQYF. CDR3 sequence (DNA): TGTGCCAGCAGGGAGCGAAGTAAAGAGACCCAGTACTTC.

CDR3 loop: CASSPSYGYTF. CDR3 bases: TGTGCCAGCTCACCCTCCTATGGCTACACCTTC. V gene TRBV18 combines with J gene TRBJ1-2, with no clear D. The CDR3 has 11 amino acids. In germline, CDR1 is KGHSH, CDR2 LQKENI. V was shortened by 3 bases and J by 4 bases, with 3 bases between the two germline ends. The full variable domain, completed using reference TRBV18 and TRBJ1-2, is NAGVMQNPRHLVRRRGQEARLRCSPMKGHSHVYWYRQLPEEGLKFMVYLQKENIIDESGMPKERFSAEFPKEGPSILRIQQVVRGDSAAYFCASSPSYGYTFGSGTRLTVV.

CDR3 in amino acids: CAISGLAGRNEQFF. DNA of the CDR3: TGTGCCATCAGTGGACTAGCGGGTAGGAATGAGCAGTTCTTC. The J gene is TRBJ2-1, the V gene TRBV10-3; 10 nucleotides line up with TRBD2. CDR1 and CDR2 from the germline V gene are ENHRY and SYGVKD. V was clipped by 4 bases and J by 7 bases; unmatched bases: 4. The CDR3 has 14 residues.

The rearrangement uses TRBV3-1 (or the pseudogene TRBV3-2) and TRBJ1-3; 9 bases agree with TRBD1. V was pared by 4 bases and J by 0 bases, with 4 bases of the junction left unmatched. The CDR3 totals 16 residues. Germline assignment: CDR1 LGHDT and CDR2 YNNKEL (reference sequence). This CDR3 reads CASSLRDRDSGNTIYF. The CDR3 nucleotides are TGTGCCAGCAGCCTACGGGACAGGGACTCTGGAAACACCATATATTTT.